Shown below are 2 T cell receptor beta chains from a single sample sequenced in a study of graft-versus-host responses after intestinal transplantation. Investigators plated about 200,000 CFSE-labeled responder cells together with about 200,000 irradiated stimulator cells labeled with violet dye. The repertoire was sequenced with immunoSEQ multiplex PCR; TCRdb's copy has only in-frame clones and lacks some. Here the sample spans about 23,000 clones, around 47% being singletons. The material was alloreactive CD8+ T cells from a mixed lymphocyte reaction culture, obtained before transplantation. Subset defined: CFSE-low proliferating T cells sorted from roughly six-day pre-transplant mixed lymphocyte reaction (GvH or HvG direction). Receptor source: a human patient who was an organ donor for intestinal transplantation.

This clone occurred a few times. The chain employs TRBV4-1 and TRBJ2-1; 9 bases are a match to TRBD2. This CDR3 region has 16 residues. With V trimmed by 0 bases and J by 2 bases, 2 bases remained unmatched. Per the germline V gene, CDR1 is MGHRA and CDR2 is YSYEKL. The CDR3: CASSQDAGGTYNEQFF. The CDR3 nucleotides read TGCGCCAGCAGCCAAGATGCGGGAGGGACCTACAATGAGCAGTTCTTC.

Worth noting for this clone: The same CDR3 is also encoded by other DNA sequences in this sample. V is TRBV6-6 and J is TRBJ2-1; a weak D match, TRBD2 (6 bases). V lost 6 bases to trimming and J lost 4 bases, with 16 bases between them. Germline-derived CDR1 and CDR2 are MNHNY and SVGAGI (reference sequence). CDR3 length: 15 amino acids. The CDR3 DNA follows: TGTGCCAGCAGGAAGGAGGGCCCAGGATACAATGAGCAGTTCTTC. Protein product: CASRKEGPGYNEQFF.